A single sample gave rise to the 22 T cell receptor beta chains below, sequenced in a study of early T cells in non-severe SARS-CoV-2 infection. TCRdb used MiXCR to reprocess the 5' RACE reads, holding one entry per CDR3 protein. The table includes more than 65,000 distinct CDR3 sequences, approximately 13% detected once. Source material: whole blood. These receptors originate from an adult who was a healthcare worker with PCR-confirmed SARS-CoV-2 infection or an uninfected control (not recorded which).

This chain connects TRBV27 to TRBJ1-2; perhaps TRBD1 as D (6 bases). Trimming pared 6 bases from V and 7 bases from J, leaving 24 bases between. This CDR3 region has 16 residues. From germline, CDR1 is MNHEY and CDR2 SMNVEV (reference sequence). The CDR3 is CASSLAPGQGTPGYTF. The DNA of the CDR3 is TGTGCCAGCAGCCTCGCCCCCGGGCAGGGGACCCCTGGCTACACCTTC.

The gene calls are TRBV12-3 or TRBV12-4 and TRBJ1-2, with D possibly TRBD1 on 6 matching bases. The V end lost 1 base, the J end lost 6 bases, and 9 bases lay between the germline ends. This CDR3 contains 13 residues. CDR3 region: CASSLVGADGYTF. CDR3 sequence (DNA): TGTGCCAGCAGTTTAGTGGGGGCTGATGGCTACACCTTC.

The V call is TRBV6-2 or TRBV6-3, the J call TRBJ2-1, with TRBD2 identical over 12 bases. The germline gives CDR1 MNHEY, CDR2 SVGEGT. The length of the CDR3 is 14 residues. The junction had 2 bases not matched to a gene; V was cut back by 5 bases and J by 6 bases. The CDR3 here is CASSLAGGRNEQFF. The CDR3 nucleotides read TGTGCCAGCAGTCTAGCGGGGGGGCGCAATGAGCAGTTCTTC.

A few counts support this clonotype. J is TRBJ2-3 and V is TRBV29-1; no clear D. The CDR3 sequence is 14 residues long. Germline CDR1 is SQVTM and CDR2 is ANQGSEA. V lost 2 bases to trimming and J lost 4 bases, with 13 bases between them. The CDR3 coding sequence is TGCAGCGTTGAATTAGGGTATGTCGCAGATACGCAGTATTTT. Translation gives CSVELGYVADTQYF.

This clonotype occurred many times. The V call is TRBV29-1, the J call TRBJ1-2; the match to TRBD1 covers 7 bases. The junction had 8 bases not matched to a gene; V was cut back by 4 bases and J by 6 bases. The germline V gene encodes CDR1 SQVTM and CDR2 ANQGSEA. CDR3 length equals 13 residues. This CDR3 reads CSVGIRQGDGYTF. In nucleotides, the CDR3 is TGCAGCGTTGGGATTCGACAGGGTGATGGCTACACCTTC.

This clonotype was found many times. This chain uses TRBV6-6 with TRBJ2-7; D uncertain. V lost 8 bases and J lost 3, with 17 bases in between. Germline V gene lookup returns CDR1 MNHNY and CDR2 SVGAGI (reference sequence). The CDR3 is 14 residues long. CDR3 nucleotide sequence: TGTGCCAGCGCCGCCTCGGTCCGGATCTACGAGCAGTACTTC. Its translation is CASAASVRIYEQYF.

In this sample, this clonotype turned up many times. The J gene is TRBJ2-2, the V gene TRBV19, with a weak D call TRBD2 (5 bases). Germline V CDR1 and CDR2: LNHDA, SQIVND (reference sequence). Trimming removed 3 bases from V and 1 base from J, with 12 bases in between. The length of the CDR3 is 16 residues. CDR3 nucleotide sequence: TGTGCCAGTAGTATTCCCGGTGGAGGGAACACCGGGGAGCTGTTTTTT. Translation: CASSIPGGGNTGELFF.

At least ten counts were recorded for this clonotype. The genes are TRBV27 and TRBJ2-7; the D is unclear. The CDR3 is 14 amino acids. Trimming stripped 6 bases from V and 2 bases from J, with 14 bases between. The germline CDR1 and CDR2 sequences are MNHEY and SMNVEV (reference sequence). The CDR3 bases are TGTGCCAGCAGCCTGGCTCCGGGCGCCTACGAGCAGTACTTC. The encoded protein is CASSLAPGAYEQYF.

This CDR3 is CASSYQRHEQFF. The CDR3 DNA reads as TGTGCCAGCAGTTACCAGCGGCATGAGCAGTTCTTC. The chain joins TRBV6-2 or TRBV6-3 to TRBJ2-1, with D possibly being TRBD2 (5 bases). This CDR3 spans 12 amino acids. V lost 2 bases, J lost 8 bases, and 7 bases lay in between. The germline CDR1 and CDR2 sequences are MNHEY and SVGEGT.

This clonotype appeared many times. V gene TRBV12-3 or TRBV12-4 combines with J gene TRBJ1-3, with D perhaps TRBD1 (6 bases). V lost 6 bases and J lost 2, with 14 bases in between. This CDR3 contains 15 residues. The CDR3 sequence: CASSPERGTGNTIYF. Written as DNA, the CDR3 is TGTGCCAGCAGCCCGGAAAGGGGGACTGGAAACACCATATATTTT.

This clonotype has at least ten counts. CDR3 sequence: CSATLAGGSIRTDTQYF. CDR3 nucleotide sequence: TGCAGTGCTACGTTAGCGGGAGGCTCCATCCGCACAGATACGCAGTATTTT. This chain joins TRBV20-1 and TRBJ2-3; 10 nucleotides match TRBD2. Trimming removed 4 bases from V and 1 base from J; junction bases left unmatched: 11. The germline CDR1 and CDR2 sequences are DFQATT and SNEGSKA (reference sequence). The CDR3 contains 17 residues.

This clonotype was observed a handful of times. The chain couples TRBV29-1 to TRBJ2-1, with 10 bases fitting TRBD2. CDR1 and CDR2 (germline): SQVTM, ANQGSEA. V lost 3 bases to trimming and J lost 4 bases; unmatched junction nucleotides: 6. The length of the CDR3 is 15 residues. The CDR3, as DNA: TGCAGCGTTGACCAATCTAGCGGGAGATACAATGAGCAGTTCTTC. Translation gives CSVDQSSGRYNEQFF.

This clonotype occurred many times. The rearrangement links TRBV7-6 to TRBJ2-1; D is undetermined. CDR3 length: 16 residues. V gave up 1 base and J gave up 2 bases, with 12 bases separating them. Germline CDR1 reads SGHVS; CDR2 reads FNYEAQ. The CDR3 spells CASSLDSGIAYNEQFF. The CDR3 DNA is TGTGCCAGCAGCTTAGACTCGGGTATCGCCTACAATGAGCAGTTCTTC.

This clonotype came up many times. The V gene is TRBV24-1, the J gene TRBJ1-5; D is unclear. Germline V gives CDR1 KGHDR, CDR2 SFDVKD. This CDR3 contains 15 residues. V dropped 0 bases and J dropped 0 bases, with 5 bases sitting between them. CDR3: CATSDLQDSNQPQHF. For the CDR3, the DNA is TGTGCCACCAGTGATTTGCAAGATAGCAATCAGCCCCAGCATTTT.

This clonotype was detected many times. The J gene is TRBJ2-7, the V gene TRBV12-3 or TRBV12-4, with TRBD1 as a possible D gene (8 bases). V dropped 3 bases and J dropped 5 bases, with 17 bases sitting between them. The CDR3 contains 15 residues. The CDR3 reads CASSFDRGGGDEQYF. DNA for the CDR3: TGTGCCAGCAGTTTCGACAGGGGAGGGGGGGACGAGCAGTACTTC.

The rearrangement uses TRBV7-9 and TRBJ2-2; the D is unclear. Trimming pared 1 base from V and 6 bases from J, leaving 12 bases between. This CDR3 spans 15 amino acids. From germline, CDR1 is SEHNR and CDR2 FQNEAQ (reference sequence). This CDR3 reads CASSLGVGHSGELFF. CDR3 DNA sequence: TGTGCCAGCAGCTTAGGAGTAGGCCATTCCGGGGAGCTGTTTTTT.

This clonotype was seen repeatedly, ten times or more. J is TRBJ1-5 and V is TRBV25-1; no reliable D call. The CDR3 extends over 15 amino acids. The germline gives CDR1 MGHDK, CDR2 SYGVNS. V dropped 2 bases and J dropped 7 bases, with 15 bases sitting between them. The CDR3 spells CASSELGGSGQPQHF. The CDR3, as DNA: TGTGCCAGCAGTGAACTTGGAGGGTCGGGGCAGCCCCAGCATTTT.

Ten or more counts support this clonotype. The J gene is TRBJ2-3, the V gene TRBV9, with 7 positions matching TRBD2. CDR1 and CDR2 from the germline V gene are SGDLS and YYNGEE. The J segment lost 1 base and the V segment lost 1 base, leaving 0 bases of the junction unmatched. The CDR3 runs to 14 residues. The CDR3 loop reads CASSVRGGTDTQYF. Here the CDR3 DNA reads TGTGCCAGCAGCGTACGGGGGGGCACAGATACGCAGTATTTT. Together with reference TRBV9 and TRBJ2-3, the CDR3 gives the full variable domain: DSGVTQTPKHLITATGQRVTLRCSPRSGDLSVYWYQQSLDQGLQFLIQYYNGEERAKGNILERFSAQQFPDLHSELNLSSLELGDSALYFCASSVRGGTDTQYFGPGTRLTVL.

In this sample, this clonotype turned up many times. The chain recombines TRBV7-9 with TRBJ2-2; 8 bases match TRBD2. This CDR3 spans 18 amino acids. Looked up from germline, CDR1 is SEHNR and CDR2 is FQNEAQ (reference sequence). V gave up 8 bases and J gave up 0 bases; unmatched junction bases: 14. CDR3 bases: TGTGCCAGCCGACCGGAACTAGCGGACAACGCGAACACCGGGGAGCTGTTTTTT. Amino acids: CASRPELADNANTGELFF.

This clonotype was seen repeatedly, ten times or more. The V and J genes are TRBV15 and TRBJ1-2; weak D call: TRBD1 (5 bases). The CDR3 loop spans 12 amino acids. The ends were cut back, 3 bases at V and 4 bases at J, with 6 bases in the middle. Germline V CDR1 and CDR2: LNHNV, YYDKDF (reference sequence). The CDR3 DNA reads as TGTGCCACCAGCAGCGACAGCTATGGCTACACCTTC. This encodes CATSSDSYGYTF.

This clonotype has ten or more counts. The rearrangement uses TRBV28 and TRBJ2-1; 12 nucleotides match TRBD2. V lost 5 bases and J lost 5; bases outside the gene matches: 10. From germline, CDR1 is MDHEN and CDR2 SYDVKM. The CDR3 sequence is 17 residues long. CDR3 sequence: CASSPRLAGALHNEQFF. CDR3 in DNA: TGTGCCAGCAGTCCCCGACTAGCGGGAGCTCTCCACAATGAGCAGTTCTTC.

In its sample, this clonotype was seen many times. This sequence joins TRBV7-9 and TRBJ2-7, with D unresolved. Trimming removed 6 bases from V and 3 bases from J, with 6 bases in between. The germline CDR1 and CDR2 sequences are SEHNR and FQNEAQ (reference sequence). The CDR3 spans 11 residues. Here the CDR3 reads CASRSRYEQYF. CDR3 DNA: TGTGCCAGCAGAAGTCGCTACGAGCAGTACTTC.